This TCR beta chain was captured by sequencing in a study of patients and donors after allogeneic stem cell transplantation. MiXCR was run by TCRdb on the RT-PCR reads, yielding one entry per CDR3 protein. The profile shows some 960,000 distinct CDR3 sequences, about a sixth of them singletons. This CDR3 spans 15 amino acids. V was pared by 6 bases and J by 4 bases, with 21 bases between. Germline CDR1 is DFQATT and CDR2 is SNEGSKA (reference sequence). The sequenced material came from blood, either unsorted or a sorted T cell fraction (not recorded which). This sequence was found in a human donor who was either an allogeneic HSCT recipient or a stem cell or donor lymphocyte infusion donor (not recorded which). It is not recorded whose cells these are; they may come from a transplant donor. This sequence joins TRBV20-1 and TRBJ2-5; D may be TRBD1 (5 bases). CDR3 in DNA: TGCAGTGCCTACCCAGGACAAATCCTCCTAGAGACCCAGTACTTC. It encodes CSAYPGQILLETQYF.